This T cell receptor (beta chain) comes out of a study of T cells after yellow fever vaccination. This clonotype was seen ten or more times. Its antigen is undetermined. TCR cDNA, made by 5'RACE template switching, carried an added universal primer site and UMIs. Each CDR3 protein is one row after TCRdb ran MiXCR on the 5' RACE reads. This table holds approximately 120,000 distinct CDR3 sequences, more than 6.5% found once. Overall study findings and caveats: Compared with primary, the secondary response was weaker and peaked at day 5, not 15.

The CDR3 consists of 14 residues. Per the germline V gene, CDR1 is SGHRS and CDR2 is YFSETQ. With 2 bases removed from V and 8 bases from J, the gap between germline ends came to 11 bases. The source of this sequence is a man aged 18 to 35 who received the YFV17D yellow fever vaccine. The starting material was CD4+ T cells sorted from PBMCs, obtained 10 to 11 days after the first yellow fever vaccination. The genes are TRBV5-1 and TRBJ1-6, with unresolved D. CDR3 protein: CASSFSGLDSPLHF. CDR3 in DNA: TGCGCCAGCAGCTTCTCCGGATTGGATTCACCCCTCCACTTT. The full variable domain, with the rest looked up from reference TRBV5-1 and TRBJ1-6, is KAGVTQTPRYLIKTRGQQVTLSCSPISGHRSVSWYQQTPGQGLQFLFEYFSETQRNKGNFPGRFSGRQFSNSRSEMNVSTLELGDSALYLCASSFSGLDSPLHFGNGTRLTVT.